These 30 T cell receptor beta chains were sequenced from one sample in a study of blood T cells in healthy people across ages (dated by TCRdb to 2015 to 2017). Library preparation was by 5' RACE. TCRdb records Illumina HiSeq 2500 as the sequencer. A second roughly 6 to 12 cycle PCR used a sample-barcoded 5' primer and a J-beta primer mix. TCRdb trimmed public reads at Q25 via fastp, called clones via MiXCR and kept in-frame beta chains. Merged by CDR3 protein, the rows form single entries marked with the most common genes and DNA. The sample table holds roughly 1,300,000 distinct CDR3 sequences, of which roughly 59% were seen once. 5.5% to 8% of the sample comes from the top ten. Sample: blood. The source is a man between 18 and 29 years old in good health.

This clonotype was seen once. The V and J genes are TRBV6-2 or TRBV6-3 and TRBJ2-7; TRBD2 is a possible D gene (7 bases). The V gene's germline CDR1 is MNHEY and CDR2 SVGEGT. CDR3 size: 15 residues. Trimming stripped 2 bases from V and 1 base from J, with 12 bases between. DNA for the CDR3: TGTGCCAGCAGTTACGAAGCGGGGACATCCTACGAGCAGTACTTC. It is translated as CASSYEAGTSYEQYF.

This clonotype was seen more than once but under ten times. V usage is TRBV2 and J usage is TRBJ2-7, with unresolved D. Germline lookup yields CDR1 SNHLY and CDR2 FYNNEI. The CDR3 consists of 15 residues. The V end was cut by 1 base, the J end by 4 bases, with 14 bases between. The CDR3 sequence: CASSEVAGSVYEQYF. The CDR3 bases are TGTGCCAGCAGTGAAGTCGCCGGCAGTGTGTACGAGCAGTACTTC.

The chain joins TRBV7-2 to TRBJ2-3; D might be TRBD2 (6 bases). Germline CDR1 and CDR2: SGHTA and FQGNSA. V lost 4 bases, J lost 1 base, and 12 bases lay in between. The CDR3 consists of 15 residues. The CDR3 loop is CASSWGGMGTDTQYF. The CDR3 bases are TGTGCCAGCAGCTGGGGCGGGATGGGCACAGATACGCAGTATTTT.

The chain carries TRBV27 and TRBJ1-5, with D tentatively TRBD1 (6 bases). Germline CDR1 reads MNHEY; CDR2 reads SMNVEV (reference sequence). The CDR3 runs 15 residues. Deletions cut 6 bases from V and 2 bases from J, with 14 bases between. Here the CDR3 DNA reads TGTGCCAGCAGAGTTACAGGGTGGGGCAATCAGCCCCAGCATTTT. Its translation is CASRVTGWGNQPQHF.

The chain couples TRBV27 to TRBJ2-5; weak D call: TRBD1 (5 bases). CDR1 and CDR2 (germline): MNHEY, SMNVEV (reference sequence). The V end lost 5 bases, the J end lost 11 bases, and 18 bases lay between the germline ends. CDR3 size: 13 residues. CDR3: CASSATGINEQYF. DNA for the CDR3: TGTGCCAGCAGTGCTACAGGAATCAATGAGCAGTACTTC.

This chain uses TRBV6-2 or TRBV6-3 with TRBJ2-5, with a weak D call TRBD2 (5 bases). In germline, CDR1 is MNHEY, CDR2 SVGEGT. The CDR3 spans 16 residues. V lost 3 bases, J lost 0 bases, and 14 bases lay in between. The CDR3 nucleotides are TGTGCCAGCAGTTATTCGAGGGAAAAGAACCAAGAGACCCAGTACTTC. Amino acid sequence: CASSYSREKNQETQYF.

V is TRBV20-1 and J is TRBJ2-1; perhaps TRBD2 as D (5 bases). This CDR3 is 16 amino acids long. The germline CDR1 and CDR2 sequences are DFQATT and SNEGSKA (reference sequence). Trimming took 1 base from V and 4 from J, leaving 17 bases between them. CDR3 amino acids: CSARARGQFDYNEQFF. CDR3 sequence (DNA): TGCAGTGCTAGAGCCCGGGGTCAGTTCGATTACAATGAGCAGTTCTTC.

This chain links TRBV10-3 with TRBJ2-2, with TRBD1 matching over 8 bases. This CDR3 region has 15 residues. The J segment lost 3 bases and the V segment lost 2 bases, leaving 2 bases of the junction unmatched. Germline V lookup: CDR1 ENHRY, CDR2 SYGVKD. Written as DNA, the CDR3 is TGTGCCATCAGTGAGGGGACAGGTTACACCGGGGAGCTGTTTTTT. This translates into CAISEGTGYTGELFF.

The genes are TRBV10-3 and TRBJ2-7, with 7 bases identical to TRBD1. The ends lost 5 bases at V and 5 bases at J; junction bases unmatched: 6. The germline CDR1 and CDR2 sequences are ENHRY and SYGVKD. CDR3 length: 13 residues. This chain's CDR3 is CAISLTGFNEQYF. The CDR3 nucleotides are TGTGCCATCAGTTTGACAGGGTTCAACGAGCAGTACTTC.

This clonotype was seen a few times. The J gene is TRBJ2-3, the V gene TRBV28, with TRBD2 matching 9 bases. J was trimmed by 3 bases and V by 5 bases; bases with no gene match: 15. This CDR3 region has 18 residues. Per the germline V gene, CDR1 is MDHEN and CDR2 is SYDVKM. This CDR3 reads CASSPRVSGSPNTDTQYF. The DNA of the CDR3 is TGTGCCAGCAGTCCCCGGGTTAGCGGGAGTCCCAATACAGATACGCAGTATTTT. The entire variable domain, with the rest obtained from reference TRBV28 and TRBJ2-3, is as follows: DVKVTQSSRYLVKRTGEKVFLECVQDMDHENMFWYRQDPGLGLRLIYFSYDVKMKEKGDIPEGYSVSREKKERFSLILESASTNQTSMYLCASSPRVSGSPNTDTQYFGPGTRLTVL.

This clonotype was seen more than once but under ten times. V usage is TRBV10-3 and J usage is TRBJ2-1; 7 bases are a match to TRBD2. This CDR3 is 16 amino acids long. The germline V gene has CDR1 ENHRY and CDR2 SYGVKD. V gave up 4 bases and J gave up 4 bases; unmatched junction bases: 10. This chain's CDR3 is CAISAGGSGLYNEQFF. The CDR3 nucleotides read TGTGCCATCAGTGCCGGGGGTAGCGGGCTTTACAATGAGCAGTTCTTC.

This clonotype appeared a few times. The gene calls are TRBV29-1 and TRBJ2-5; D assignment may be TRBD1 or TRBD2 (6 bases each). The J call could be wrong; TRBJ2-7 is a better fit for the DNA end. CDR3 size: 14 residues. The V gene's germline CDR1 is SQVTM and CDR2 ANQGSEA. The CDR3 loop reads CSVEDPGARYEQYF. The CDR3 DNA follows: TGCAGCGTTGAAGATCCGGGGGCGAGGTACGAGCAGTACTTC.

The chain links TRBV7-9 to TRBJ1-1; the D is unclear. Trimming removed 4 bases at V and 4 bases at J, with 10 bases between. This CDR3 region has 13 residues. Germline-derived CDR1 and CDR2 are SEHNR and FQNEAQ (reference sequence). The CDR3 DNA follows: TGTGCCAGCAGCTCCTACAGACTCACTGAAGCTTTCTTT. It encodes CASSSYRLTEAFF.

V gene TRBV6-6 combines with J gene TRBJ2-1; D may be TRBD2 (6 bases). Trimming removed 7 bases from V and 7 bases from J, with 17 bases in between. The CDR3 is 14 amino acids. Germline lookup yields CDR1 MNHNY and CDR2 SVGAGI (reference sequence). The CDR3 protein is CASIQTRGGNEQFF. The CDR3 DNA is TGTGCCAGCATACAGACTAGGGGAGGTAATGAGCAGTTCTTC.

The chain uses TRBV5-1 and TRBJ2-4; 7 bases align to TRBD1. The J call may be faulty, since TRBJ2-7 better matches the DNA end. The CDR3 is 15 residues long. Per germline, CDR1 SGHRS and CDR2 YFSETQ. CDR3 sequence: CASSFQDREVDEQYF. CDR3 sequence (DNA): TGCGCCAGCAGCTTCCAAGACAGGGAAGTCGACGAGCAGTACTTC.

The chain carries TRBV5-1 and TRBJ2-4, with 10 positions matching TRBD1. The junction had 8 bases not matched to a gene; V was cut back by 0 bases and J by 8 bases. The germline CDR1 and CDR2 sequences are SGHRS and YFSETQ. The CDR3 extends over 16 amino acids. The CDR3 region has the DNA TGCGCCAGCAGCTTGGCCGTCGGGACAGGGGTATACATTCAGTACTTC. It codes for CASSLAVGTGVYIQYF.

The chain has TRBV12-3 or TRBV12-4 and TRBJ2-5; D is possibly TRBD2 (6 bases). The CDR3 loop spans 13 amino acids. Trimming took 7 bases from V and 3 from J, leaving 12 bases between them. The CDR3 DNA is TGTGCCAGCACCCCGTCGGGGGAAGAGACCCAGTACTTC. Translated: CASTPSGEETQYF.

This chain links TRBV7-9 with TRBJ2-7, with 8 bases identical to TRBD2. This CDR3 has 15 residues. The V gene's germline CDR1 is SEHNR and CDR2 FQNEAQ (reference sequence). The J segment lost 2 bases and the V segment lost 6 bases, leaving 9 bases of the junction unmatched. CDR3: CASRPSGSQPYEQYF. The CDR3 region has the DNA TGTGCCAGCAGACCGAGCGGGAGTCAACCCTACGAGCAGTACTTC.

This clonotype showed up just a few times. This chain links TRBV10-3 with TRBJ1-2; maybe TRBD1 (6 bases). Trimming stripped 4 bases from V and 8 bases from J, with 20 bases between. Germline CDR1 and CDR2: ENHRY and SYGVKD. The CDR3 consists of 15 residues. In nucleotides, the CDR3 is TGTGCCATCAGTGGGGAGGGGGTAGTTGGAGAGGGCTACACCTTC. It is translated as CAISGEGVVGEGYTF.

The chain couples TRBV7-2 to TRBJ2-3; TRBD2 matches at 7 bases. The V and J ends lost 6 bases and 3 bases, in that order; junction bases with no gene match: 15. Per germline, CDR1 SGHTA and CDR2 FQGNSA. The length of the CDR3 is 17 residues. The CDR3 DNA sequence: TGTGCCAGCAGTCCCTTGGGAGCGGGAATAGTGACAGATACGCAGTATTTT. Translation: CASSPLGAGIVTDTQYF.

This clonotype appeared a few times. V and J are TRBV4-1 and TRBJ2-1; 8 bases map to TRBD1. Germline assignment: CDR1 MGHRA and CDR2 YSYEKL. The J segment lost 3 bases and the V segment lost 1 base, leaving 5 bases of the junction unmatched. This CDR3 is 16 amino acids long. Here the CDR3 DNA reads TGCGCCAGCAGCCAAGTTGCCGGGACAGGCTACAATGAGCAGTTCTTC. It specifies CASSQVAGTGYNEQFF.

A note on this clonotype: Relative to the germline gene, one junction end is altered; a read error may explain this. The chain is built from TRBV5-1 and TRBJ2-7; TRBD2 aligns across 11 bases. This CDR3 has 16 amino acids. Per the germline V gene, CDR1 is SGHRS and CDR2 is YFSETQ. The CDR3 DNA is TGTGCCAGCAGTTTAGAGGGAACTAGCGGGAGCTACGAGCAGTACTTC. Amino acids: CASSLEGTSGSYEQYF.

V is TRBV7-8 and J is TRBJ2-3; 9 bases are shared with TRBD2. The V gene end was trimmed by 0 bases and the J gene end by 0 bases; junction bases not matched to a gene: 7. The CDR3 covers 18 residues. CDR1 and CDR2 (germline): SGHVS, FQNEAQ. CDR3 nucleotides: TGTGCCAGCAGCTTAGCCGTAGCGGGGGCGGTTAGCACAGATACGCAGTATTTT. Protein sequence: CASSLAVAGAVSTDTQYF.

In its sample, this clonotype was seen a few times. The chain carries TRBV20-1 and TRBJ1-6, with D maybe TRBD1 (5 bases). Germline CDR1 DFQATT, CDR2 SNEGSKA (reference sequence). There are 16 residues in the CDR3. The germline V and J ends were trimmed by 0 bases and 7 bases, with 16 bases remaining between them. The CDR3 region is CSAREPPPGENSPLHF. The CDR3 DNA follows: TGCAGTGCTAGAGAGCCCCCCCCGGGGGAGAATTCACCCCTCCACTTT.

The CDR3 coding sequence is TGTGCCATCAGTGAAGTGCGTAGCTCTGGGGCCAACGTCCTGACTTTC. Protein: CAISEVRSSGANVLTF. This sequence joins TRBV10-3 and TRBJ2-6; D is ambiguous. The germline gives CDR1 ENHRY, CDR2 SYGVKD. The CDR3 spans 16 residues. Deletions cut 3 bases from V and 0 bases from J, with 9 bases between.

The chain couples TRBV25-1 to TRBJ2-4, with TRBD1 identical over 7 bases. Unmatched junction bases numbered 2, after V lost 2 bases and J lost 1 base. Per germline, CDR1 MGHDK and CDR2 SYGVNS. There are 15 residues in the CDR3. The CDR3 nucleotides read TGTGCCAGCAGTGAAACAGGGGCGGCCAAAAACATTCAGTACTTC. The encoded protein is CASSETGAAKNIQYF.

The chain recombines TRBV4-1 with TRBJ1-5; the D is unclear. In germline, CDR1 is MGHRA, CDR2 YSYEKL. This CDR3 region has 13 residues. V was trimmed by 0 bases and J by 11 bases, leaving 11 bases between them. CDR3 protein: CASSQDLVGTQHF. CDR3 nucleotide sequence: TGCGCCAGCAGCCAAGATCTGGTAGGAACCCAGCATTTT.

The sample holds a few counts of this clonotype. This sequence joins TRBV28 and TRBJ1-4; 10 nucleotides align to TRBD1. The trim removed 10 bases at V and 0 bases at J, leaving 2 bases unmatched. This CDR3 region has 14 residues. In germline, CDR1 is MDHEN, CDR2 SYDVKM. CDR3 sequence: CATGQGATNEKLFF. Here the CDR3 DNA reads TGTGCCACCGGACAGGGGGCAACTAATGAAAAACTGTTTTTT.

This chain connects TRBV29-1 to TRBJ1-1; D not certain. With 6 bases removed from V and 1 base from J, the gap between germline ends came to 15 bases. CDR3 length equals 14 residues. Germline V gene sequence: CDR1 SQVTM, CDR2 ANQGSEA. As DNA, the CDR3 is TGCAGCGTGGAACTCTACGCCGCGAACACTGAAGCTTTCTTT. This encodes CSVELYAANTEAFF.

J is TRBJ2-6 and V is TRBV9, with TRBD2 identical over 8 bases. CDR3 length: 18 residues. From germline, CDR1 is SGDLS and CDR2 YYNGEE. The V and J ends lost 4 bases and 0 bases, in that order; junction bases with no gene match: 9. CDR3 region: CASSTRRGASSGANVLTF. CDR3 sequence (DNA): TGTGCCAGCAGCACCAGGCGGGGGGCAAGCTCTGGGGCCAACGTCCTGACTTTC.